Listed below are T cell receptor beta chains from one sample, sequenced in a study of blood T cell repertoires in COVID-19. TCRdb's copy holds only in-frame clones and misses some; the assay was immunoSEQ multiplex PCR. Of about 62,000 clones listed, roughly 89% are singletons. Sample: peripheral blood. Receptor source: a woman older than 75 with acute or convalescent COVID-19. The CDR3 runs from the conserved cysteine through the conserved F or W. A D gene is named only where the DNA matches it firmly. The size field is filled for only some rows; it gives once, few, many or a size class.

abundance	len	v_gene	d_gene	j_gene	CDR3nt	CDR3aa
.	12	TRBV7-9	.	TRBJ1-6	TGTGCCAGCAGCTCGCAGGATTCACCCCTCCACTTT	CASSSQDSPLHF
.	12	TRBV18	.	TRBJ2-7	TGTGCCAGTTTCGGGAGTCCCTACGAGCAGTACTTC	CASFGSPYEQYF
.	13	TRBV12-3/TRBV12-4	TRBD1	TRBJ1-3	TGTGCCAGCAGTACGACAGGGTTCGGGACCATATATTTT	CASSTTGFGTIYF
.	16	TRBV9	.	TRBJ2-1	TGTGCCAGCAGCGTTCGTCCGGACGGGACTTCCAATGAGCAGTTCTTC	CASSVRPDGTSNEQFF
.	13	TRBV10-2	.	TRBJ2-1	TGCGCCAGCGGGAAGGGGCAGGGGACAGAGCAGTTCTTC	CASGKGQGTEQFF
.	15	TRBV6-1	TRBD1	TRBJ1-5	TGTGCCAGCAGTGAAGGTGGGACAGCTAATCAGCCCCAGCATTTT	CASSEGGTANQPQHF
few	13	TRBV19	.	TRBJ1-5	TGTGCCAGTGGAACAGGAGTTCGTCAGCCCCAGCATTTT	CASGTGVRQPQHF
.	16	TRBV19	TRBD1	TRBJ1-1	TGTGCCAGTAGTCCCCCCGGGACAGGCTTTTCGGGTGAAGCTTTCTTT	CASSPPGTGFSGEAFF
.	16	TRBV5-4	TRBD1	TRBJ2-2	TGTGCCAGCAGCCCGGACAGGGGGGCAAACACCGGGGAGCTGTTTTTT	CASSPDRGANTGELFF
.	16	TRBV6-2/TRBV6-3	TRBD1	TRBJ2-7	TGTGCCAGCAGTTCAGAGACAGGGGGCTGGTCCTACGAGCAGTACTTC	CASSSETGGWSYEQYF
few	13	TRBV30	.	TRBJ2-1	TGTGCCTGGAGTGGGGCTGTAAGGCATGAGCAGTTCTTC	CAWSGAVRHEQFF
.	16	TRBV3-1/TRBV3-2	TRBD1	TRBJ2-5	TGTGCCAGCAGCCAAGTAACGGGACAGGGGGGGGAGACCCAGTACTTC	CASSQVTGQGGETQYF
medium-sized	16	TRBV7-8	.	TRBJ1-5	TGTGCCAGCAGCGCTCGTAGGGACACCTCCAATCAGCCCCAGCATTTT	CASSARRDTSNQPQHF
.	16	TRBV7-9	TRBD1	TRBJ2-1	TGTGCCAGCAGCTGGACTTTACGGACAGGAGGAGATGAGCAGTTCTTC	CASSWTLRTGGDEQFF
.	13	TRBV15	.	TRBJ1-5	TGTGCCACCAGAGGACATAGCAATCAGCCCCAGCATTTT	CATRGHSNQPQHF
.	12	TRBV12-3/TRBV12-4	.	TRBJ2-1	TGTGCCAGCGGGCGACGTCTTAATGAGCAGTTCTTC	CASGRRLNEQFF
.	14	TRBV3-1/TRBV3-2	.	TRBJ2-6	TGTGCCAGCAGCCCGAGCGGGGGGGCCAACGTCCTGACTTTC	CASSPSGGANVLTF
.	15	TRBV7-3	.	TRBJ2-2	TGTGCCAGCAGCCCCCCCGGGGGATTCACCGGGGAGCTGTTTTTT	CASSPPGGFTGELFF
.	15	TRBV30	TRBD1	TRBJ1-4	TGTGCCTGGAGTTCACAGGGGGCTTCTAATGAAAAACTGTTTTTT	CAWSSQGASNEKLFF
.	18	TRBV5-1	.	TRBJ2-4	TGCGCCAGCAGCTCCACACGGCTTTATCAGGGAGCCAAAAACATTCAGTACTTC	CASSSTRLYQGAKNIQYF
.	11	TRBV19	.	TRBJ2-1	TGTGCCAGTATAGCCTACAATGAGCAGTTCTTC	CASIAYNEQFF
.	14	TRBV29-1	.	TRBJ2-1	TGCAGCGTTGAAATCGTTGAGGTCTACAATGAGCAGTTCTTC	CSVEIVEVYNEQFF
once	15	TRBV18	TRBD1	TRBJ1-2	TGTGCCAGCTCAAGCGGACAGGGTGAGGCCTATGGCTACACCTTC	CASSSGQGEAYGYTF
.	15	TRBV2	.	TRBJ2-2	TGTGCCAGCAGCCTCACGGGGACGAACACCGGGGAGCTGTTTTTT	CASSLTGTNTGELFF
.	14	TRBV2	.	TRBJ1-5	TGTGCCAGCAGTGAAAGCGGGTCTTTTCAGCCCCAGCATTTT	CASSESGSFQPQHF
.	13	TRBV29-1	.	TRBJ1-1	TGCAGCGTTGATGATGGCCCAGGCACTGAAGCTTTCTTT	CSVDDGPGTEAFF
.	16	TRBV6-2/TRBV6-3	.	TRBJ1-1	TGTGCCAGCAGTTTCGCGATCGGGGCGGGAGGCACTGAAGCTTTCTTT	CASSFAIGAGGTEAFF
.	13	TRBV10-3	.	TRBJ2-7	TGTGCCACTTACCGGGACTTAGCCTACGAGCAGTACTTC	CATYRDLAYEQYF
.	12	TRBV12-3/TRBV12-4	.	TRBJ1-1	TGTGCCAGCACCAGGGATTTGGCTGAAGCTTTCTTT	CASTRDLAEAFF
.	16	TRBV5-4	.	TRBJ1-2	TGTGCCAGCAGCTTGCGCGGGGGAAGAAGCAACTATGGCTACACCTTC	CASSLRGGRSNYGYTF
.	16	TRBV5-1	.	TRBJ2-7	TGCGCCAGCAGCTTGGGGCCTGCCGATCTCCCCTACGAGCAGTACTTC	CASSLGPADLPYEQYF
.	15	TRBV6-1	.	TRBJ1-2	TGTGCCAGCAGTGATGTCAGTCCGCAGATCGATGGCTACACCTTC	CASSDVSPQIDGYTF
.	14	TRBV19	TRBD1	TRBJ1-1	TGTGCCAGTACCAGGACAGGGGGCAACACTGAAGCTTTCTTT	CASTRTGGNTEAFF
once	13	TRBV5-4	.	TRBJ2-1	TGTGCCAGCAGCTTGAGAACATACAATGAGCAGTTCTTC	CASSLRTYNEQFF
.	17	TRBV5-1	TRBD2	TRBJ2-3	TGCGCCAGCAGCTTGGACAGGACTAGCGGGGGCACAGATACGCAGTATTTT	CASSLDRTSGGTDTQYF
.	11	TRBV29-1	.	TRBJ1-1	TGCAGCGTAGCGGACGTGGCTGAAGCTTTCTTT	CSVADVAEAFF
.	15	TRBV5-1	TRBD1	TRBJ1-1	TGCGCCAGCCAGAGAGAGGGGGCGCCGGGCACTGAAGCTTTCTTT	CASQREGAPGTEAFF
few	14	TRBV15	.	TRBJ1-5	TGTGCCACCAGCGGGGAGCTCTCCGGTCAGCCCCAGCATTTT	CATSGELSGQPQHF
.	14	TRBV3-1/TRBV3-2	.	TRBJ2-7	TGTGCCAGCAGCCAAGTGAGCGGATCCTACGAGCAGTACTTC	CASSQVSGSYEQYF
.	16	TRBV7-2	.	TRBJ2-6	TGTGCCAGCAGCTTAACGGGAAGGGTTGGGGCCAACGTCCTGACTTTC	CASSLTGRVGANVLTF